This T cell receptor (beta chain) appears in the sequencing data of a study of blood T cell repertoires in COVID-19. Study-level information: Acute and convalescent COVID-19 samples came from the United States, Italy and Spain. T cells, B-cell-depleted T cells, or PBMCs provided the cDNA or gDNA that served as material.

As handled by the study authors: Nucleated cell number was recorded as an estimate derived from reference gene primer amplification. Produced via immunoSEQ multiplex PCR; TCRdb's table is partial and in-frame only. The DNA gave D and trimming, while V, J and clone size come from that table. The table has 250,000 or so clones, 80% to 85% seen once. CDR3 length equals 16 residues. V lost 1 base to trimming and J lost 4 bases, with 14 bases between them. Germline CDR1 and CDR2: LGHDT and YNNKEL (reference sequence). The material sequenced was peripheral blood. This sequence originates from a man in his fifties or sixties with acute or convalescent COVID-19. V gene TRBV3-1 (or the pseudogene TRBV3-2) combines with J gene TRBJ1-5; no reliable D call. The CDR3 is CASSQAAGSRNQPQHF. CDR3 in DNA: TGTGCCAGCAGCCAAGCTGCGGGCAGCAGGAATCAGCCCCAGCATTTT.